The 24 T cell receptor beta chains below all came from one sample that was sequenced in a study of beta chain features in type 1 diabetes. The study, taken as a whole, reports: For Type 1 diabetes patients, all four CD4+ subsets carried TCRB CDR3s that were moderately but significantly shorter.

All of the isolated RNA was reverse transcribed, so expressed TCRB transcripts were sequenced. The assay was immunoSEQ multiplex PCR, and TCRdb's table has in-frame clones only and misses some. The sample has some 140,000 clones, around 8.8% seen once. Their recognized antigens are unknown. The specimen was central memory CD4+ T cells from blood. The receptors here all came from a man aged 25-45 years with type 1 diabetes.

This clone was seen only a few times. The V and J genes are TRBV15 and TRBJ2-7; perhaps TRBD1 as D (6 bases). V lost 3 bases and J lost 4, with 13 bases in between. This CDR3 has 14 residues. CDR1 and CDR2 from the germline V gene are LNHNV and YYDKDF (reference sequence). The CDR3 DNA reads TGTGCCACCAGCAGGGCAGGGGACGGGTACGAGCAGTACTTC. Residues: CATSRAGDGYEQYF. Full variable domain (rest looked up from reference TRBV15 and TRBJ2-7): DAMVIQNPRYQVTQFGKPVTLSCSQTLNHNVMYWYQQKSSQAPKLLFHYYDKDFNNEADTPDNFQSRRPNTSFCFLDIRSPGLGDTAMYLCATSRAGDGYEQYFGPGTRLTVT.

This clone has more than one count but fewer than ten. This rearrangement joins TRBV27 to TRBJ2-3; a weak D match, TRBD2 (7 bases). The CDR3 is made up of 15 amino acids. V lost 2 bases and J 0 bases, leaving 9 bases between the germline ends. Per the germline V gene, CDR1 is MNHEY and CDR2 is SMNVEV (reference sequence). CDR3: CASSLRGGSTDTQYF. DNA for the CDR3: TGTGCCAGCAGTTTAAGGGGGGGTAGCACAGATACGCAGTATTTT.

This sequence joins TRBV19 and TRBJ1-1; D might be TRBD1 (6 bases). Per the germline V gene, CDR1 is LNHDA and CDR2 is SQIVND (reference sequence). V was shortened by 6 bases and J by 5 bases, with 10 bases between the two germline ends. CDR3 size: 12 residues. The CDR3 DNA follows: TGTGCCAGTAGGCAGGGGTGGACTGAAGCTTTCTTT. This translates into CASRQGWTEAFF.

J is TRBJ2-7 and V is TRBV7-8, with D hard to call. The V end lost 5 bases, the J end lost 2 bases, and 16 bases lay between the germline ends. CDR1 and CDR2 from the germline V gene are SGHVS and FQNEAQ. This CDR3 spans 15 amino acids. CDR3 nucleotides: TGTGCCAGCAGCCTGAGAGGTATGCGGACCTACGAGCAGTACTTC. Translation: CASSLRGMRTYEQYF.

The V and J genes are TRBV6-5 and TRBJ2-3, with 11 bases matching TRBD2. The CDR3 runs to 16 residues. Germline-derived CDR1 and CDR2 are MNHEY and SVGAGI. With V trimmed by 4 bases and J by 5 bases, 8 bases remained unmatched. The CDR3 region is CASSLGSGGAGDTQYF. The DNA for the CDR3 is TGTGCCAGCAGTTTGGGTAGCGGGGGGGCTGGAGATACGCAGTATTTT.

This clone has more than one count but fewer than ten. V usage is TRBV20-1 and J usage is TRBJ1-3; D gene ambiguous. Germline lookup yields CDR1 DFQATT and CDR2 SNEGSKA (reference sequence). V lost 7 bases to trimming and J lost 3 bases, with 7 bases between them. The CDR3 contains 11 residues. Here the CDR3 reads CSVRVGNTIYF. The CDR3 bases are TGCAGTGTACGGGTTGGAAACACCATATATTTT.

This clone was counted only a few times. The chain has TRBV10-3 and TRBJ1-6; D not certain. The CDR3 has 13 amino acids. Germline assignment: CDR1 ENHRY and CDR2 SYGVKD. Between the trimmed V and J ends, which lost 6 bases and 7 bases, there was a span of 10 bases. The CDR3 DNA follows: TGTGCCATCAGCCCTGAGGAAAATTCACCCCTCCACTTT. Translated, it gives CAISPEENSPLHF.

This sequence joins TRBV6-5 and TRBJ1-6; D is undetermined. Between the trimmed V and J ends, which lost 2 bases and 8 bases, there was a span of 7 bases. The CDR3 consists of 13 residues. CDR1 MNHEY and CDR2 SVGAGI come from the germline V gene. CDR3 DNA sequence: TGTGCCAGCAGTTACCGTAGAGATTCACCCCTCCACTTT. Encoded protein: CASSYRRDSPLHF.

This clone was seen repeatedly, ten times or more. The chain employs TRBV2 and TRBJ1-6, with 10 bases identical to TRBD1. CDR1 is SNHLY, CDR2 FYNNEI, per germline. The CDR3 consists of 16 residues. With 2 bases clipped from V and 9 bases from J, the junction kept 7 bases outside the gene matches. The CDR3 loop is CASSENPGQGFSPLHF. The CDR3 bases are TGTGCCAGCAGTGAAAACCCGGGACAGGGGTTTTCACCCCTCCACTTT. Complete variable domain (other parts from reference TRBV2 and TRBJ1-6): EPEVTQTPSHQVTQMGQEVILRCVPISNHLYFYWYRQILGQKVEFLVSFYNNEISEKSEIFDDQFSVERPDGSNFTLKIRSTKLEDSAMYFCASSENPGQGFSPLHFGNGTRLTVT.

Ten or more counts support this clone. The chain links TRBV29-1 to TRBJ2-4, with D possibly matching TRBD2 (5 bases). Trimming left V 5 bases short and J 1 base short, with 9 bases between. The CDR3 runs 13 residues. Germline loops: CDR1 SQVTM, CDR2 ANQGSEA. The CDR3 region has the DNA TGCAGCGTTACCCCGGGGGCCAAAAACATTCAGTACTTC. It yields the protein CSVTPGAKNIQYF.

The CDR3 reads CATSTERGRANTGELFF. In nucleotides, the CDR3 is TGTGCCACCAGCACTGAGCGGGGGAGGGCGAACACCGGGGAGCTGTTTTTT. The chain joins TRBV15 to TRBJ2-2; 8 bases line up with TRBD2. This CDR3 comprises 17 residues. Germline V gene sequence: CDR1 LNHNV, CDR2 YYDKDF (reference sequence). V lost 4 bases, J lost 0 bases, and 7 bases stayed unmatched.

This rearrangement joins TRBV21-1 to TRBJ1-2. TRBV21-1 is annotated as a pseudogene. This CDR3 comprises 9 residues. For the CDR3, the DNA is TGTGCCAGCCTCTATGGCTACACCTTC. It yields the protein CASLYGYTF.

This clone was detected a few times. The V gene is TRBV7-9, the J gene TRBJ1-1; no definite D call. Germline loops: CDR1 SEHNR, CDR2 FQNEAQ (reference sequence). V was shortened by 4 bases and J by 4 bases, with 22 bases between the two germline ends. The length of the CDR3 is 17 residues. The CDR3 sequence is CASSSGVNGLFGTEAFF. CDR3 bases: TGTGCCAGCAGCTCAGGAGTTAATGGACTGTTTGGCACTGAAGCTTTCTTT. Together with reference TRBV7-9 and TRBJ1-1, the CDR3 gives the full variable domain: DTGVSQNPRHKITKRGQNVTFRCDPISEHNRLYWYRQTLGQGPEFLTYFQNEAQLEKSRLLSDRFSAERPKGSFSTLEIQRTEQGDSAMYLCASSSGVNGLFGTEAFFGQGTRLTVV.

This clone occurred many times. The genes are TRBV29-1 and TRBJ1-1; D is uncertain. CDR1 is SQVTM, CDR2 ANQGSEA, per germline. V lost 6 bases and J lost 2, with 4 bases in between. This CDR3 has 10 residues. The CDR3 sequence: CSVKNTEAFF. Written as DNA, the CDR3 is TGCAGCGTCAAAAACACTGAAGCTTTCTTT.

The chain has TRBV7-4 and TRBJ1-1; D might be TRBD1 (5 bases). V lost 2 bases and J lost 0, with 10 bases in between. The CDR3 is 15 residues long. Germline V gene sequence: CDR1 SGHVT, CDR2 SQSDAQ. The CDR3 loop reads CASSLRRGLNTEAFF. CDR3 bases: TGTGCCAGCAGCTTACGGAGGGGTTTGAACACTGAAGCTTTCTTT.

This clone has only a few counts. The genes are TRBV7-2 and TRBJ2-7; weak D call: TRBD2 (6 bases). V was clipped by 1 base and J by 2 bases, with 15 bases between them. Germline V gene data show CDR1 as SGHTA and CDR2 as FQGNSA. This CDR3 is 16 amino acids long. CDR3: CASSLVGAGLTYEQYF. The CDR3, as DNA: TGTGCCAGCAGCTTAGTAGGGGCAGGACTAACCTACGAGCAGTACTTC.

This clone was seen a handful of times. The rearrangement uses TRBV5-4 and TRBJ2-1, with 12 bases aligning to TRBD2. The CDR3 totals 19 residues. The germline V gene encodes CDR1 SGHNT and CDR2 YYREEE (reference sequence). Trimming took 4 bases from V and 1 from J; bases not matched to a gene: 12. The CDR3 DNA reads TGTGCCAGCAGCCTACTGACTAGCGGGGGCGGTACGTCCTACAATGAGCAGTTCTTC. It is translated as CASSLLTSGGGTSYNEQFF.

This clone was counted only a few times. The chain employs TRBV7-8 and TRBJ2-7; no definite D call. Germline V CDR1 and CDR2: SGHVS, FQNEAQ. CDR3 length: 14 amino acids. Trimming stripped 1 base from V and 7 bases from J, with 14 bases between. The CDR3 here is CASSLGSVLREQYF. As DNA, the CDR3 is TGTGCCAGCAGCTTAGGATCGGTCCTACGGGAGCAGTACTTC.

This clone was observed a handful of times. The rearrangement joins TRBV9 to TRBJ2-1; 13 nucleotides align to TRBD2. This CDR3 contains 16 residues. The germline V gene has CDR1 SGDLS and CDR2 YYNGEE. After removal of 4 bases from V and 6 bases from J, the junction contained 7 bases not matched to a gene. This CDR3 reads CASSPRTSGGLNEQFF. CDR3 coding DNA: TGTGCCAGCAGCCCTCGGACTAGCGGGGGTCTCAATGAGCAGTTCTTC. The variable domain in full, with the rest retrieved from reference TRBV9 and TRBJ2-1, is DSGVTQTPKHLITATGQRVTLRCSPRSGDLSVYWYQQSLDQGLQFLIQYYNGEERAKGNILERFSAQQFPDLHSELNLSSLELGDSALYFCASSPRTSGGLNEQFFGPGTRLTVL.

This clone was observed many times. This chain's CDR3 is CATFGDFF. CDR3 coding DNA: TGTGCTACCTTCGGAGATTTCTTT. The chain joins TRBV7-7 to TRBJ1-1; D ambiguous. There are 8 residues in the CDR3. The germline V gene encodes CDR1 SSHAT and CDR2 FNYEAQ (reference sequence).

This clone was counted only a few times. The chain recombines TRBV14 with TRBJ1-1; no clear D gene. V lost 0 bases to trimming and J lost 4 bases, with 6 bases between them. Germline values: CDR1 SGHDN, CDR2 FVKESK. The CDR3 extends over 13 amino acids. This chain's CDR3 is CASSQDLSTEAFF. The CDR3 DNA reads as TGTGCCAGCAGCCAAGATCTCAGCACTGAAGCTTTCTTT. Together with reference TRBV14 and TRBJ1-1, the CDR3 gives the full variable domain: EAGVTQFPSHSVIEKGQTVTLRCDPISGHDNLYWYRRVMGKEIKFLLHFVKESKQDESGMPNNRFLAERTGGTYSTLKVQPAELEDSGVYFCASSQDLSTEAFFGQGTRLTVV.

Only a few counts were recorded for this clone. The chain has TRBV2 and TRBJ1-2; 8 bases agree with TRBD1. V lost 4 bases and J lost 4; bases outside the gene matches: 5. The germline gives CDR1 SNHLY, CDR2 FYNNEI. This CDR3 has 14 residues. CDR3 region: CASSVTGGSYGYTF. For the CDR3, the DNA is TGTGCCAGCAGTGTAACAGGGGGTAGCTATGGCTACACCTTC.

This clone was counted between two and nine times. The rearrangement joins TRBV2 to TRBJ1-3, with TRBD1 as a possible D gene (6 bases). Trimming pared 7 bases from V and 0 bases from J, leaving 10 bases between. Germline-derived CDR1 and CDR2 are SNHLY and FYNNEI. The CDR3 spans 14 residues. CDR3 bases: TGTGCCAGCAAAACAGGGTACTCTGGAAACACCATATATTTT. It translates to CASKTGYSGNTIYF. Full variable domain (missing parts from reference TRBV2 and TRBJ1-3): EPEVTQTPSHQVTQMGQEVILRCVPISNHLYFYWYRQILGQKVEFLVSFYNNEISEKSEIFDDQFSVERPDGSNFTLKIRSTKLEDSAMYFCASKTGYSGNTIYFGEGSWLTVV.

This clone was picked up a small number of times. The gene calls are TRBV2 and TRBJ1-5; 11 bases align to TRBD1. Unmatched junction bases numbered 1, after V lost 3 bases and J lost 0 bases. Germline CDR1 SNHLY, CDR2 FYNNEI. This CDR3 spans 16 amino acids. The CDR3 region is CASSEGQGVSNQPQHF. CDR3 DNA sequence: TGTGCCAGCAGTGAGGGACAGGGGGTTAGCAATCAGCCCCAGCATTTT.